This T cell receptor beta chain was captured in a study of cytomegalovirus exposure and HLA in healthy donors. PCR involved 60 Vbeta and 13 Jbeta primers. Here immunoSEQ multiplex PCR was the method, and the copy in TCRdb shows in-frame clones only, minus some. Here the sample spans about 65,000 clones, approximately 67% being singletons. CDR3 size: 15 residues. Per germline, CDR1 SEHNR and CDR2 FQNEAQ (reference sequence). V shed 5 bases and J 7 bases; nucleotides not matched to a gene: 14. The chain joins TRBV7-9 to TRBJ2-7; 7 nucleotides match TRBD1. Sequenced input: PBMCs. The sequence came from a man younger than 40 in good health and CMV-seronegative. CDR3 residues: CASSLPGQKVREQYF. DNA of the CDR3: TGTGCCAGCAGCCTGCCGGGACAGAAGGTCAGAGAGCAGTACTTC.